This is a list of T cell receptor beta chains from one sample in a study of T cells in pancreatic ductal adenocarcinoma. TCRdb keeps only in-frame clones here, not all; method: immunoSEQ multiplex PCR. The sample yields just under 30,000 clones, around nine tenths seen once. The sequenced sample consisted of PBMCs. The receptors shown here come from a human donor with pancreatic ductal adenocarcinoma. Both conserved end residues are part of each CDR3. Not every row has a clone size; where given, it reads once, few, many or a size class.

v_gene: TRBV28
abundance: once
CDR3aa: CASRFRRDATNEKLFF

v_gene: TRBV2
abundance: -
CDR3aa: CASRAMGLREAWGTDTQYF

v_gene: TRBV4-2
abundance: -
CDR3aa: CASSQNFRTSGGTDTQYF

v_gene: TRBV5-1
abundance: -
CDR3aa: CASSLSGGPYEQYF

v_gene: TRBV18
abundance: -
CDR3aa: CASSPPGSGNTIYF

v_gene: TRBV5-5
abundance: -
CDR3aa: CASSQRQGWNTEAFF

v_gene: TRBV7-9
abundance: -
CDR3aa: CASSLGGWNYGYTF

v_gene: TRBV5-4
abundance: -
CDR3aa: CASSGYRDLYGYTF

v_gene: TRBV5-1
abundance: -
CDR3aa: CASSLAYAAPPTSETQYF

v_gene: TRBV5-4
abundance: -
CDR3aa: CASSLRDRGLVQPQHF

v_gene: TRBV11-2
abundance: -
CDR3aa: CASSLEKAGASTQYF

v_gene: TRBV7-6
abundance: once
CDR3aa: CASSLAAKHEQFF

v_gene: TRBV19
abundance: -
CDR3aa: CASSGQGPDTQYF

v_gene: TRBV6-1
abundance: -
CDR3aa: CASSDRFWGGQETQYF

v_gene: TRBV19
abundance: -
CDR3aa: CASSANRDRGFNEQFF

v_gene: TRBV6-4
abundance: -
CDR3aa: CASIHVPEGTKQPQHF

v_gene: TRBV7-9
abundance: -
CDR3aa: CASSLPTGTGLTGELFF

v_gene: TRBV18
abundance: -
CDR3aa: CASSPAGGDTEAFF

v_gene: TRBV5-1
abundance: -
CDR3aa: CASSLGARGGDTQYF

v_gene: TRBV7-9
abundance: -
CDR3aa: CASSQQALGSYGYTF

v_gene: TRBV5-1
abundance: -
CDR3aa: CASSGAGTGYTEAFF

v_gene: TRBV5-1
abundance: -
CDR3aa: CASSLVSGAISVAGANVLTF

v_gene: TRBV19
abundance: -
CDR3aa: CASNSGPWRVPSYEQYF

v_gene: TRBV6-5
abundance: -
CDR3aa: CASTPLGGSSYEQYF

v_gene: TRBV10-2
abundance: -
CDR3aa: CASSESTGAPDTQYF

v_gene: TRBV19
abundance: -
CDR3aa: CASGGPTESSYEQYF

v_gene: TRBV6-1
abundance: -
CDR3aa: CASSDDRVRVRRTEAFF

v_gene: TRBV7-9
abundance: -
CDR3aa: CASSSPGGVWNEQFF

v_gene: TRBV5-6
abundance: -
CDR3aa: CASSLADALRVGAFF

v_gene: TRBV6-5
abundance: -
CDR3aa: CASSLQGYTF

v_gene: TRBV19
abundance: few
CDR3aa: CASSIIDRESGGYTF

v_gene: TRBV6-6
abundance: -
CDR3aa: CASSESGTSGRGDF

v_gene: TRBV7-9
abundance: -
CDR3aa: CASSSDLLAGETQYF

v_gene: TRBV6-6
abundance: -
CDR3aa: CASSYGQDRADTQYF

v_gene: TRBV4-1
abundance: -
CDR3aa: CASSQGIGTNTGELFF

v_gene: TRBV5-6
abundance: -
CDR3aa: CASSSGQGYEQYF

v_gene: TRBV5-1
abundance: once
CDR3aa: CASSLAGFLTEAFF

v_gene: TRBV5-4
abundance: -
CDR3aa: CASSLFSGRAGETQYF

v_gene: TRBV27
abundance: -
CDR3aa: CASGRGFPYSNQPQHF

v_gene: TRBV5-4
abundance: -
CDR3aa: CASSFAGGITDTQYF

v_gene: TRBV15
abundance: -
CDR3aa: CATSRDRIRDNQPQHF

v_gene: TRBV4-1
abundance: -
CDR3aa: CASSQGQQETQYF